The subject of this entry is one T cell receptor beta chain. The CDR3 spans 15 residues. Germline V lookup: CDR1 SGHTA, CDR2 FQGNSA. V shed 2 bases, J shed 5 bases, and the junction held 8 bases outside the gene matches. This record comes from a study of T-cell reconstitution after alpha-beta-depleted transplantation in children. Construction of the TCRbeta library involved unique molecular identifiers. TCRdb reprocessed the PCR reads with MiXCR, giving one entry per CDR3 protein. The data contain a few hundred thousand distinct CDR3 sequences, around 13% of them singletons. This clonotype was obtained from a human donor who donated a stem cell graft to a child with combined immunodeficiency. The source material was PBMCs from the stem cell graft donor, sampled from the stem cell graft. The chain carries TRBV7-2 and TRBJ2-7; 8 bases fit TRBD2. CDR3 nucleotide sequence: TGTGCCAGCAGCTTATCACTAGCGGCTAACCACGAGCAGTACTTC. The encoded protein is CASSLSLAANHEQYF.